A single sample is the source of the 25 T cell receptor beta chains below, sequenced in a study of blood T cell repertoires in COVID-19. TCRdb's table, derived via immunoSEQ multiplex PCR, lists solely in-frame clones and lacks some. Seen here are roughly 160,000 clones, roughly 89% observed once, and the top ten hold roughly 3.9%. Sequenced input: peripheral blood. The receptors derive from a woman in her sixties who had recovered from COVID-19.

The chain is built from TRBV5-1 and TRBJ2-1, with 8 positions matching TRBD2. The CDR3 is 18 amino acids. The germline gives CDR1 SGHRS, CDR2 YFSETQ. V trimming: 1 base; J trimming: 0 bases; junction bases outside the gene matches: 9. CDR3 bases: TGCGCCAGCAGCTTGCAAGCGGGGGTACTGAGCTCCTACAATGAGCAGTTCTTC. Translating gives CASSLQAGVLSSYNEQFF. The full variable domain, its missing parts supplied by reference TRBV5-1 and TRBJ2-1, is KAGVTQTPRYLIKTRGQQVTLSCSPISGHRSVSWYQQTPGQGLQFLFEYFSETQRNKGNFPGRFSGRQFSNSRSEMNVSTLELGDSALYLCASSLQAGVLSSYNEQFFGPGTRLTVL.

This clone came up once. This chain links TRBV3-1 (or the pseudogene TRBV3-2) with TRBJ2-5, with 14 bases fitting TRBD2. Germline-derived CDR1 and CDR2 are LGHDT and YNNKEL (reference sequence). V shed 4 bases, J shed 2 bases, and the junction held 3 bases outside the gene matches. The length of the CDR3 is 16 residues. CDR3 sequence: CASSPWTSGGQETQYF. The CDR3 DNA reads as TGTGCCAGCAGCCCCTGGACTAGCGGGGGGCAAGAGACCCAGTACTTC.

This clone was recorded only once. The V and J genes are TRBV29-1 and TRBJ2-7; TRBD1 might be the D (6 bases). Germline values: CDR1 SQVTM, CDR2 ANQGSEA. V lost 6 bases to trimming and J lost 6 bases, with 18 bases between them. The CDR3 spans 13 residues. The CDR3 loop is CSVRSRQGPEQYF. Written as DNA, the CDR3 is TGCAGCGTGAGGTCCCGGCAGGGGCCCGAGCAGTACTTC.

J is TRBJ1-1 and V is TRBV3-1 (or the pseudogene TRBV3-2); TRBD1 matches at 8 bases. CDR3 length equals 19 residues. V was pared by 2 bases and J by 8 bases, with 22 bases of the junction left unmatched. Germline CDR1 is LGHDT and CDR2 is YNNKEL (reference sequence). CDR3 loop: CASSQSLWQGAYLTSEAFF. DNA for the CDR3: TGTGCCAGCAGCCAATCATTGTGGCAGGGGGCCTACCTAACTTCCGAAGCTTTCTTT.

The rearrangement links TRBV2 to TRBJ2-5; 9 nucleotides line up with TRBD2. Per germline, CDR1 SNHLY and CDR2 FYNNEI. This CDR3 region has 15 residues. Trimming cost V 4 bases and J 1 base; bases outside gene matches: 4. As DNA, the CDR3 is TGTGCCAGCAGTGTGCGGGGGGGAATCCAAGAGACCCAGTACTTC. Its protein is CASSVRGGIQETQYF.

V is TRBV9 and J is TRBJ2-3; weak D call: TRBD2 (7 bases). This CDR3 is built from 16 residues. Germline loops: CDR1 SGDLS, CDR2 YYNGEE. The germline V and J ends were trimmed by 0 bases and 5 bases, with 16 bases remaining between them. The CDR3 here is CASSVETGGREDTQYF. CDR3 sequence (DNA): TGTGCCAGCAGCGTAGAAACGGGGGGCCGGGAAGATACGCAGTATTTT.

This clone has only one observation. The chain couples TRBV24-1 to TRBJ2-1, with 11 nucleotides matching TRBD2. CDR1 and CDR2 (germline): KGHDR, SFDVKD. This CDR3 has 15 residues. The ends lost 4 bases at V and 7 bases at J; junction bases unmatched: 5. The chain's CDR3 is CATSDPGTSGNEQFF. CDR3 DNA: TGTGCCACCAGTGACCCCGGGACTAGCGGAAATGAGCAGTTCTTC.

The CDR3 nucleotides are TGTGCCAGCAGCTTACAGGGGTTAAGGAACACCGGGGAGCTGTTTTTT. Translated: CASSLQGLRNTGELFF. The V call is TRBV7-3, the J call TRBJ2-2; tentatively, D is TRBD1 (6 bases). The germline CDR1 and CDR2 sequences are SGHTA and FQGTGA. The CDR3 runs to 16 residues. Trimming stripped 2 bases from V and 1 base from J, with 11 bases between.

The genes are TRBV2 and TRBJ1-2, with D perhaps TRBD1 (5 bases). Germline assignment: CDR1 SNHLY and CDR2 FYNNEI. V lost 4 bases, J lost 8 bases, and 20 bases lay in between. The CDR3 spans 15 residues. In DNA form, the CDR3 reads TGTGCCAGCAGTGTGGGGGGGAGGGATCTGGGAGGCTACACCTTC. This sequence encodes CASSVGGRDLGGYTF.

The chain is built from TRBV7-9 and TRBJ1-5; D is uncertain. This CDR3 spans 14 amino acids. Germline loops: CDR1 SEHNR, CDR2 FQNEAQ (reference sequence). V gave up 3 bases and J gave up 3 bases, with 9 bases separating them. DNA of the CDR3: TGTGCCAGCAGCTTTGACGGAGACAATCAGCCCCAGCATTTT. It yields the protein CASSFDGDNQPQHF.

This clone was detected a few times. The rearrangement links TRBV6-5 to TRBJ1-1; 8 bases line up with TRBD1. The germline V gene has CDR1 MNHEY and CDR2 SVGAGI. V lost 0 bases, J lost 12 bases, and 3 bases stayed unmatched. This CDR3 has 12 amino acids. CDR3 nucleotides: TGTGCCAGCAGTTACTCGCAGGGGGCGACTTTCTTT. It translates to CASSYSQGATFF.

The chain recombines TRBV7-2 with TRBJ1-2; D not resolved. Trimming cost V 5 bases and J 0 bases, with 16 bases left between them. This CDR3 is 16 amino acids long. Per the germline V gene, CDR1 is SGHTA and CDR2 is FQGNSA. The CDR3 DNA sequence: TGTGCCAGCAGCCAGATGAGGGCGACTGCTAACTATGGCTACACCTTC. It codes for CASSQMRATANYGYTF.

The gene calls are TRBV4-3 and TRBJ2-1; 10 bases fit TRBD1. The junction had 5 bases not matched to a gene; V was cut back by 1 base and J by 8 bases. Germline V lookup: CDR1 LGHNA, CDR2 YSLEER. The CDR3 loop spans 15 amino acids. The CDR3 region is CASSQAGTGDYEQFF. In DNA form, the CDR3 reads TGCGCCAGCAGCCAAGCCGGGACAGGGGACTATGAGCAGTTCTTC.

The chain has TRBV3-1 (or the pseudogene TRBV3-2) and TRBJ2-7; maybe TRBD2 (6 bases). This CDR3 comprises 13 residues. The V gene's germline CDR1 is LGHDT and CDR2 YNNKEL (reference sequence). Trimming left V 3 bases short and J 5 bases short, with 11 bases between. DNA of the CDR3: TGTGCCAGCAGCCAGGGGGACTGGGACGAGCAGTACTTC. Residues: CASSQGDWDEQYF.

The CDR3 nucleotides are TGTGCCAGCAGCCTGGGAACAGGGGCTAGCACAGATACGCAGTATTTT. Protein product: CASSLGTGASTDTQYF. The chain joins TRBV7-2 to TRBJ2-3, with 7 nucleotides matching TRBD1. Looked up from germline, CDR1 is SGHTA and CDR2 is FQGNSA. CDR3 length equals 16 residues. Trimming removed 5 bases from V and 0 bases from J; junction bases left unmatched: 8. Looking up the rest from reference TRBV7-2 and TRBJ2-3 gives the full variable domain: GAGVSQSPSNKVTEKGKDVELRCDPISGHTALYWYRQSLGQGLEFLIYFQGNSAPDKSGLPSDRFSAERTGGSVSTLTIQRTQQEDSAVYLCASSLGTGASTDTQYFGPGTRLTVL.

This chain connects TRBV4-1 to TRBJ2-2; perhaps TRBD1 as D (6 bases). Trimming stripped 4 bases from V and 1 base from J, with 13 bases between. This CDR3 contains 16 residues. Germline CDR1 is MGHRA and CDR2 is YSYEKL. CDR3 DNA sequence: TGCGCCAGCAGCCCGAGGACGGGACAGAACACCGGGGAGCTGTTTTTT. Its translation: CASSPRTGQNTGELFF.

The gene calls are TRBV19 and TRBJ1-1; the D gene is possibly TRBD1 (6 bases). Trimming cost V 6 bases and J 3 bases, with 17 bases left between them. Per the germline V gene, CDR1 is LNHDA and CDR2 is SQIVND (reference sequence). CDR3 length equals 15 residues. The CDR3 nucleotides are TGTGCCAGTAGGCCTAGCGGGGGGCGGGACACTGAAGCTTTCTTT. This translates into CASRPSGGRDTEAFF.

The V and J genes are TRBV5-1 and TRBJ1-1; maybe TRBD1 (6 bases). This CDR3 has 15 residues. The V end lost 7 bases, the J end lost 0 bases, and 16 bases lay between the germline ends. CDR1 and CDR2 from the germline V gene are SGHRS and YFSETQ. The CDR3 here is CASSTQAGVNTEAFF. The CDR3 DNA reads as TGCGCCAGCTCAACCCAGGCAGGGGTGAACACTGAAGCTTTCTTT.

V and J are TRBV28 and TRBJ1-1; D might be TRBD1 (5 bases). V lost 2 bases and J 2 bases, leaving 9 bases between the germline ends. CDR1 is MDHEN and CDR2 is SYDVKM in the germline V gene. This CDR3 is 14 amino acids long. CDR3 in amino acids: CASSLGGENTEAFF. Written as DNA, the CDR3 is TGTGCCAGCAGTTTAGGAGGGGAAAACACTGAAGCTTTCTTT.

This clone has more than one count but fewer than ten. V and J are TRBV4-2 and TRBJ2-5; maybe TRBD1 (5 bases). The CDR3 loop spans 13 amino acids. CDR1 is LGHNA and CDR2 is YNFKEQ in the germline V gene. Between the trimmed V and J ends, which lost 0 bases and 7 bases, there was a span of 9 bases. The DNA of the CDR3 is TGTGCCAGCAGCCAAGAACTTCAGGGGACCCAGTACTTC. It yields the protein CASSQELQGTQYF.

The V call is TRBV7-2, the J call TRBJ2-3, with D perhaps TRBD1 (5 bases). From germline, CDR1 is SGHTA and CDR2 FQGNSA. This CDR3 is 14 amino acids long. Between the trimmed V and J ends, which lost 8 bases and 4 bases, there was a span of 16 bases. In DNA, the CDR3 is TGTGCCAGCCGGGTGGGGCTTAGTTCAGATACGCAGTATTTT. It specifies CASRVGLSSDTQYF.

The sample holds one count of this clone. For the CDR3, the DNA is TGTGCCAGCAGCTTTTACGGGGGTGTGATGAACACAGATACGCAGTATTTT. Its protein is CASSFYGGVMNTDTQYF. The rearrangement joins TRBV5-8 to TRBJ2-3, with D maybe TRBD2 (6 bases). Trimming left V 2 bases short and J 2 bases short, with 18 bases between. The V gene's germline CDR1 is SGHTS and CDR2 YDEGEE. This CDR3 region has 17 residues.

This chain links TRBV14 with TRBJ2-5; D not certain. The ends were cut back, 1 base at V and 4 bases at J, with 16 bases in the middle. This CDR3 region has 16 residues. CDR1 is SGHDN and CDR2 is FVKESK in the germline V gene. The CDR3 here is CASSQVDIYLRETQYF. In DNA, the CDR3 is TGTGCCAGCAGCCAAGTCGATATCTACCTGAGAGAGACCCAGTACTTC.

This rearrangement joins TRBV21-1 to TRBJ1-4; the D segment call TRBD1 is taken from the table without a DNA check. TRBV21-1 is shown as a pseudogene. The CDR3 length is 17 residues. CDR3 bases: TGTGCCAGCAGCAAAGTGGGGTCCAGGGGGCGCGGTGAAAAACTGTTTTTT. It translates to CASSKVGSRGRGEKLFF.

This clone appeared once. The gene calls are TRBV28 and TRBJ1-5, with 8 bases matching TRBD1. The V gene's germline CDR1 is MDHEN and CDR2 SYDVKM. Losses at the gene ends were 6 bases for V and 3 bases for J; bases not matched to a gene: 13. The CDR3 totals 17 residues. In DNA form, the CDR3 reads TGTGCCAGCAGGCCCAGTACCGGGACAGGACCCAATCAGCCCCAGCATTTT. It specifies CASRPSTGTGPNQPQHF. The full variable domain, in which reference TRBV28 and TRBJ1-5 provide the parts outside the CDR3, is DVKVTQSSRYLVKRTGEKVFLECVQDMDHENMFWYRQDPGLGLRLIYFSYDVKMKEKGDIPEGYSVSREKKERFSLILESASTNQTSMYLCASRPSTGTGPNQPQHFGDGTRLSIL.